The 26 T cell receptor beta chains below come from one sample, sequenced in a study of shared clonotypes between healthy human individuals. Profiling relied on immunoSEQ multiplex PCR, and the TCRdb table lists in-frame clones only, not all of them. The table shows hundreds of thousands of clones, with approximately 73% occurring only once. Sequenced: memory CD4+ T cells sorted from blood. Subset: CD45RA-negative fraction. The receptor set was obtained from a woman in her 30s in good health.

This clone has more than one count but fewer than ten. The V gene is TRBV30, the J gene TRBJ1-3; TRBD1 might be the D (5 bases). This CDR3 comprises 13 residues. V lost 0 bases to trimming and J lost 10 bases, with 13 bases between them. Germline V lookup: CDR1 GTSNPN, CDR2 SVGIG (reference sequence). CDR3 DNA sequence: TGTGCCTGGAGTGTAGGGACGGGACTGACCATATATTTT. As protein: CAWSVGTGLTIYF.

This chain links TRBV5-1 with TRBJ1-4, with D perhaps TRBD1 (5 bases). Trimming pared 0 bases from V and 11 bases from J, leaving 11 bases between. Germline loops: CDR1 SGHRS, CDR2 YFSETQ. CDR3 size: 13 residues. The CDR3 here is CASSLAREDKLFF. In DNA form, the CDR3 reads TGCGCCAGCAGCTTGGCCAGGGAGGACAAACTGTTTTTT.

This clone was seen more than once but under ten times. CDR3 sequence: CASSLDGQGGNQPQHF. The CDR3 region has the DNA TGTGCCAGCAGCTTGGACGGACAGGGGGGAAATCAGCCCCAGCATTTT. The rearrangement links TRBV7-8 to TRBJ1-5, with TRBD1 identical over 10 bases. J gave up 4 bases and V 3 bases, and 6 bases lay outside the gene matches. Germline CDR1 is SGHVS and CDR2 is FQNEAQ. There are 16 residues in the CDR3.

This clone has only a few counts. CDR3 amino acids: CAWSPQGETQYF. CDR3 coding DNA: TGTGCCTGGAGTCCCCAGGGGGAGACCCAGTACTTC. The chain carries TRBV30 and TRBJ2-5, with a weak D call TRBD1 (6 bases). Per the germline V gene, CDR1 is GTSNPN and CDR2 is SVGIG (reference sequence). The CDR3 has 12 residues. V shed 2 bases and J shed 5 bases, with 9 bases lying between them.

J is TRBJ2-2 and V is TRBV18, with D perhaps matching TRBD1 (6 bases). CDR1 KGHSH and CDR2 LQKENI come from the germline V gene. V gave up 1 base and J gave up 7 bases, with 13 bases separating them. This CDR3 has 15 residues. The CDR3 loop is CASSPRGREFGELFF. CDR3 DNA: TGTGCCAGCTCACCACGGGGGCGCGAATTCGGGGAGCTGTTTTTT.

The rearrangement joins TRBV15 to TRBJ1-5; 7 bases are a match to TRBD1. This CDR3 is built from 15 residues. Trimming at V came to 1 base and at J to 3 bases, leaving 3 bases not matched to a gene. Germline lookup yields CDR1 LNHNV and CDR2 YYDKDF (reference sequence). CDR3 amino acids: CATSRAGQVNQPQHF. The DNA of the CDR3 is TGTGCCACCAGCAGAGCAGGACAGGTCAATCAGCCCCAGCATTTT.

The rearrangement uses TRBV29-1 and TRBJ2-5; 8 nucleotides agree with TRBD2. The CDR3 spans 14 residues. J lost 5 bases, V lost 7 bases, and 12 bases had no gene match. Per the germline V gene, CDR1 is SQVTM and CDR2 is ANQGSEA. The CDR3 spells CSAGSGSTGETQYF. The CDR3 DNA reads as TGCAGCGCGGGGAGCGGGAGTACAGGGGAGACCCAGTACTTC.

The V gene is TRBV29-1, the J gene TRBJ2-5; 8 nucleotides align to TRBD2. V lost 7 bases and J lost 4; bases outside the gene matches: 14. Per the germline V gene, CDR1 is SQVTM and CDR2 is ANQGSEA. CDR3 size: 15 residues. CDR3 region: CSGYRHSGGRETQYF. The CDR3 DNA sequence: TGCAGCGGATACAGGCACTCGGGAGGGCGAGAGACCCAGTACTTC.

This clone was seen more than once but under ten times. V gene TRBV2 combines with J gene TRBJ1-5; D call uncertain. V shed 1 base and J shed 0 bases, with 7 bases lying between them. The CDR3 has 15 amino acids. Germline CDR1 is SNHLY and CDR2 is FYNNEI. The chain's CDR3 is CASSEGSISNQPQHF. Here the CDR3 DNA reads TGTGCCAGCAGTGAAGGGAGTATTAGCAATCAGCCCCAGCATTTT. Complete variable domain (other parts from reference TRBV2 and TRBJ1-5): EPEVTQTPSHQVTQMGQEVILRCVPISNHLYFYWYRQILGQKVEFLVSFYNNEISEKSEIFDDQFSVERPDGSNFTLKIRSTKLEDSAMYFCASSEGSISNQPQHFGDGTRLSIL.

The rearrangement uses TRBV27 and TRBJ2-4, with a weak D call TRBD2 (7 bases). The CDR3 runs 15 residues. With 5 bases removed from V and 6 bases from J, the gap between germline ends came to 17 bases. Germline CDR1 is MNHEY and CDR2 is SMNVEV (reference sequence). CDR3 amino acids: CASSPWGGPPNIQYF. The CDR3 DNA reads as TGTGCCAGCAGTCCATGGGGGGGGCCCCCAAACATTCAGTACTTC.

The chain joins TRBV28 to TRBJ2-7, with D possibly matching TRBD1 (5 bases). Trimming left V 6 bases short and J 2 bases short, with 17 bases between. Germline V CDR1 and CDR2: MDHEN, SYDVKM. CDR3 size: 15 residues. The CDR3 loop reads CASSPRTPAAYEQYF. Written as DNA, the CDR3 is TGTGCCAGCAGCCCTAGGACACCGGCGGCCTACGAGCAGTACTTC.

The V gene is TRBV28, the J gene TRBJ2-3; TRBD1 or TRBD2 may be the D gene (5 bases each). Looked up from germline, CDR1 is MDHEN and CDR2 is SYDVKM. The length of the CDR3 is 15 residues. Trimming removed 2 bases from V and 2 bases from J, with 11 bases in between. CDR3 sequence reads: CASSLLGPFTDTQYF. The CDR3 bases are TGTGCCAGCAGTTTACTGGGACCGTTCACAGATACGCAGTATTTT.

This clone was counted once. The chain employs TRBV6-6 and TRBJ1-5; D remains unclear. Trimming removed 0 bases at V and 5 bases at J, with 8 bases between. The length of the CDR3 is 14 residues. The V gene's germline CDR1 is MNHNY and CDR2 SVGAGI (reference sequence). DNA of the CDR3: TGTGCCAGCAGTTACTCACCGGGCGATCAGCCCCAGCATTTT. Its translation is CASSYSPGDQPQHF.

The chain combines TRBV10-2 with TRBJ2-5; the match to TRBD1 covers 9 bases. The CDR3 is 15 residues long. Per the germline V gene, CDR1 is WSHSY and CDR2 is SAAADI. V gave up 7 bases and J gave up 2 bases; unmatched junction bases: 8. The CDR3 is CASKSTTGGQETQYF. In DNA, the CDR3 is TGCGCCAGCAAGTCCACGACAGGGGGGCAAGAGACCCAGTACTTC.

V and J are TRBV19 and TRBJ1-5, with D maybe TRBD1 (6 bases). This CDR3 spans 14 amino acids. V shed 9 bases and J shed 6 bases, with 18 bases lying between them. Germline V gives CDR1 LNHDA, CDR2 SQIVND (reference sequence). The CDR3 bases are TGTGCCAGGTGGACAGCCGCTGGGGGTCAGCCCCAGCATTTT. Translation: CARWTAAGGQPQHF. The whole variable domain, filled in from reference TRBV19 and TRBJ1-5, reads DGGITQSPKYLFRKEGQNVTLSCEQNLNHDAMYWYRQDPGQGLRLIYYSQIVNDFQKGDIAEGYSVSREKKESFPLTVTSAQKNPTAFYLCARWTAAGGQPQHFGDGTRLSIL.

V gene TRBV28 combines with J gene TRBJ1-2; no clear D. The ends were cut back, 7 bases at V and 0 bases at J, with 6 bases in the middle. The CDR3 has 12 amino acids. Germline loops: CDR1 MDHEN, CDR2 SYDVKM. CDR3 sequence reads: CASTTANYGYTF. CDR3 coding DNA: TGTGCCAGCACAACAGCTAACTATGGCTACACCTTC.

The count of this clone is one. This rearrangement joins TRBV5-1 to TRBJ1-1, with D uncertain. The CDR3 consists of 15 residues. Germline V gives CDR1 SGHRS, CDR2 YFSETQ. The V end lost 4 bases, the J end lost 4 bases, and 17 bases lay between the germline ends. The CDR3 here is CASSAFTGSVTEAFF. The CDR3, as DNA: TGCGCCAGCAGCGCTTTTACCGGGTCAGTCACTGAAGCTTTCTTT.

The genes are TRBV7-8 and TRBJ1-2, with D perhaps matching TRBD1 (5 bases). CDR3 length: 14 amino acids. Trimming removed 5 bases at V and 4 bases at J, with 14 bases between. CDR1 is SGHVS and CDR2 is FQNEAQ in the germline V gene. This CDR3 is CASSIQGTGYGYTF. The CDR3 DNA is TGTGCCAGCAGCATACAAGGGACCGGCTATGGCTACACCTTC.

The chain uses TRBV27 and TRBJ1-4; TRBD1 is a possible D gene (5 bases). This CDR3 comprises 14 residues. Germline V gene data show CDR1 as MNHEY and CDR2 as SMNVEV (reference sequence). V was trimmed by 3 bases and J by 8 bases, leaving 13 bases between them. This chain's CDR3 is CASSFHGAEEKLFF. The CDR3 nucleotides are TGTGCCAGCAGTTTTCATGGGGCGGAAGAAAAACTGTTTTTT.

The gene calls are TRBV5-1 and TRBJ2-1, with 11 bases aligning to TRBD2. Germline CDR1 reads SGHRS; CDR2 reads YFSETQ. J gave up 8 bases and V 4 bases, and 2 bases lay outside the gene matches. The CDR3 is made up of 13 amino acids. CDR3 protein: CASSPGLADEQFF. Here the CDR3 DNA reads TGCGCCAGCAGCCCGGGACTAGCGGATGAGCAGTTCTTC.

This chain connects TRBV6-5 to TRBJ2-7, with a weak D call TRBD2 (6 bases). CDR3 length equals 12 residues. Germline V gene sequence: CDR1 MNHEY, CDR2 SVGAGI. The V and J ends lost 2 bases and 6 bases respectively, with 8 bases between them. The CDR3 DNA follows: TGTGCCAGCAGTTACGCGGGAATCGAGCAGTACTTC. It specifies CASSYAGIEQYF.

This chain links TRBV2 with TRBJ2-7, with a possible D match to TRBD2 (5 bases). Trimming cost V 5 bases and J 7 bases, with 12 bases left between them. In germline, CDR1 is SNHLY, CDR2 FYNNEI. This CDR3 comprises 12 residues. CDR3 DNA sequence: TGTGCCAGCAGTTTGATAGGGAGAGAGCAGTACTTC. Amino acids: CASSLIGREQYF.

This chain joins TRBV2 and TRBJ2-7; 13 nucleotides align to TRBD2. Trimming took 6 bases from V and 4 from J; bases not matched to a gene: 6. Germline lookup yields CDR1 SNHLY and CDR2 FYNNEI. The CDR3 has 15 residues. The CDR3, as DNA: TGTGCCAGCAGGGCAGGGACTAGCGGGAATTACGAGCAGTACTTC. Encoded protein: CASRAGTSGNYEQYF.

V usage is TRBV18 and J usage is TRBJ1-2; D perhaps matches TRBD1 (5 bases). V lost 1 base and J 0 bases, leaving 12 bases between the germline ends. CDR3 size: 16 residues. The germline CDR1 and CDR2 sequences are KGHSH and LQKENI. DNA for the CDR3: TGTGCCAGCTCACCACTCACAGGCAACACTAACTATGGCTACACCTTC. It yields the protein CASSPLTGNTNYGYTF.

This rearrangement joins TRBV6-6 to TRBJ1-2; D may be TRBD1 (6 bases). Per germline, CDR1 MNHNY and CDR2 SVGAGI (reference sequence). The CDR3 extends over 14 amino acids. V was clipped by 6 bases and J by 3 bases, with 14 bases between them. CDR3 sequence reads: CASSPEQGHYGYTF. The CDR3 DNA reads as TGTGCCAGCAGCCCTGAACAGGGTCACTATGGCTACACCTTC.

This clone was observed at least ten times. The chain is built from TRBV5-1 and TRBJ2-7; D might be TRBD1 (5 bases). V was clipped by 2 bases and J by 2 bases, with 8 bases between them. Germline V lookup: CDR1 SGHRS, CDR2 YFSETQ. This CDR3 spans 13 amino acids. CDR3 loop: CASSFDSAYEQYF. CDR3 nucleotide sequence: TGCGCCAGCAGCTTTGACAGTGCCTACGAGCAGTACTTC.